A single sample gave rise to the 19 T cell receptor beta chains below, sequenced in a study of spatial heterogeneity in lung cancer. Time point defined: sample taken at primary tumor resection. Their specific antigens are unknown. TCRdb re-called the 5' RACE reads with MiXCR, one entry per CDR3 protein. The sample has around 100,000 distinct CDR3 sequences, around 4.8% seen once. Study observations and caveats: Expanded alpha and beta TCR counts within tumors tracked tumor mutation counts.

The sequences come from lung tumor tissue, collected at surgery. All receptors derive from a male donor with early-stage non-small cell lung cancer.

The table lists this clonotype with many counts. The rearrangement joins TRBV28 to TRBJ2-7; D not resolved. Deletions cut 8 bases from V and 3 bases from J, with 17 bases between. Germline V lookup: CDR1 MDHEN, CDR2 SYDVKM. This CDR3 region has 14 residues. CDR3 in amino acids: CASRHHGSHYEQYF. CDR3 bases: TGTGCCAGCCGACACCACGGGTCCCACTACGAGCAGTACTTC.

This clonotype was detected ten times or more. The rearrangement uses TRBV10-2 and TRBJ2-3; 9 positions agree with TRBD2. V shed 4 bases and J 0 bases; nucleotides not matched to a gene: 2. The germline CDR1 and CDR2 sequences are WSHSY and SAAADI. CDR3 length: 15 residues. This chain's CDR3 is CASSGTSGSTDTQYF. The DNA of the CDR3 is TGCGCCAGCAGTGGAACTAGCGGGAGCACAGATACGCAGTATTTT.

This clonotype was seen repeatedly, ten times or more. The chain recombines TRBV14 with TRBJ1-5, with D possibly being TRBD1 (5 bases). This CDR3 has 13 amino acids. Trimming cost V 0 bases and J 9 bases, with 9 bases left between them. The V gene's germline CDR1 is SGHDN and CDR2 FVKESK. The CDR3 sequence is CASSQDIRGPQHF. The CDR3 DNA is TGTGCCAGCAGCCAAGATATTAGGGGGCCCCAGCATTTT.

This clonotype was seen at least ten times. V is TRBV28 and J is TRBJ2-7; 9 bases agree with TRBD2. CDR1 and CDR2 (germline): MDHEN, SYDVKM. After removal of 7 bases from V and 2 bases from J, the junction contained 3 bases not matched to a gene. CDR3 length: 13 residues. The DNA for the CDR3 is TGTGCCAGCAATGAGCGGGAGGCCTACGAGCAGTACTTC. Amino acids: CASNEREAYEQYF.

This clonotype was counted at least ten times. This sequence joins TRBV5-1 and TRBJ1-2; TRBD1 is a possible D gene (6 bases). The CDR3 spans 12 residues. V lost 4 bases and J lost 5, with 9 bases in between. The germline CDR1 and CDR2 sequences are SGHRS and YFSETQ. CDR3 bases: TGCGCCAGCAGCACAGGACAGTATGGCTACACCTTC. This gives the protein CASSTGQYGYTF.

This clonotype has a count of ten or more. CDR3 sequence reads: CARTWMRNGTSGTDTQYF. For the CDR3, the DNA is TGTGCCAGGACCTGGATGCGGAACGGGACTAGCGGAACAGATACGCAGTATTTT. The rearrangement links TRBV7-2 to TRBJ2-3; the match to TRBD2 covers 11 bases. Germline values: CDR1 SGHTA, CDR2 FQGNSA. This CDR3 is 18 amino acids long. V was pared by 9 bases and J by 3 bases, with 17 bases of the junction left unmatched.

This clonotype was detected many times. The chain combines TRBV28 with TRBJ1-2; a possible D gene is TRBD1 (5 bases). The CDR3 contains 13 residues. V lost 10 bases and J lost 4, with 16 bases in between. The V gene's germline CDR1 is MDHEN and CDR2 SYDVKM. The chain's CDR3 is CAITQGNPYGYTF. CDR3 coding DNA: TGTGCCATCACTCAGGGAAATCCCTATGGCTACACCTTC.

Ten or more counts support this clonotype. The rearrangement uses TRBV29-1 and TRBJ2-1, with 9 bases fitting TRBD2. The germline V gene encodes CDR1 SQVTM and CDR2 ANQGSEA. CDR3 length: 15 residues. Trimming cost V 4 bases and J 2 bases; bases outside gene matches: 6. CDR3 bases: TGCAGCGTTGTAGCGGGAGACGTGGCCTACAATGAGCAGTTCTTC. Translating gives CSVVAGDVAYNEQFF.

This clonotype was seen repeatedly, ten times or more. The chain recombines TRBV7-8 with TRBJ2-3; D call uncertain. Germline CDR1 SGHVS, CDR2 FQNEAQ. CDR3 length: 13 residues. The V end was cut by 1 base, the J end by 3 bases, with 5 bases between. The CDR3, as DNA: TGTGCCAGCAGCTTAGAGGTGACAGATACGCAGTATTTT. Amino acid sequence: CASSLEVTDTQYF.

This clonotype was recorded at least ten times. The chain carries TRBV12-3 or TRBV12-4 and TRBJ2-1; 13 nucleotides match TRBD2. The ends lost 6 bases at V and 9 bases at J; junction bases unmatched: 5. This CDR3 has 14 residues. The CDR3 sequence is CASRGLAGVGEQFF. The CDR3 bases are TGTGCCAGCAGAGGACTAGCGGGAGTAGGTGAGCAGTTCTTC.

This clonotype was counted ten times or more. This chain connects TRBV29-1 to TRBJ1-4; the match to TRBD1 covers 7 bases. V lost 6 bases to trimming and J lost 0 bases; unmatched junction nucleotides: 4. CDR3 length: 14 amino acids. Looked up from germline, CDR1 is SQVTM and CDR2 is ANQGSEA. For the CDR3, the DNA is TGCAGCGTAGGGGACAGAACAACTAATGAAAAACTGTTTTTT. This encodes CSVGDRTTNEKLFF.

This clonotype has ten or more counts. CDR3 DNA: TGTGCCACCGGGACTAGCGGGAGGGAGACGAACACCGGGGAGCTGTTTTTT. This translates into CATGTSGRETNTGELFF. The chain is built from TRBV28 and TRBJ2-2, with 16 positions matching TRBD2. V lost 10 bases to trimming and J lost 0 bases; unmatched junction nucleotides: 5. The CDR3 has 17 residues. Per the germline V gene, CDR1 is MDHEN and CDR2 is SYDVKM.

This sequence joins TRBV20-1 and TRBJ2-7, with 10 bases matching TRBD2. Germline V lookup: CDR1 DFQATT, CDR2 SNEGSKA (reference sequence). The CDR3 runs to 14 residues. Trimming took 3 bases from V and 2 from J; bases not matched to a gene: 4. The CDR3 loop reads CSASSLAGAYEQYF. The CDR3 DNA reads TGCAGTGCTAGTTCTCTAGCGGGGGCCTACGAGCAGTACTTC.

Many counts were recorded for this clonotype. The chain recombines TRBV28 with TRBJ1-1; possible D gene TRBD1, 5 bases. Trimming took off 2 bases at V and 3 bases at J, with 16 bases between the two ends. The CDR3 extends over 16 amino acids. CDR1 MDHEN and CDR2 SYDVKM come from the germline V gene. The CDR3 is CASSLRSWGYDTEAFF. Written as DNA, the CDR3 is TGTGCCAGCAGTTTACGCTCCTGGGGGTACGACACTGAAGCTTTCTTT.

This clonotype has ten or more counts. CDR3 loop: CASSAPAWAADGDTQYF. CDR3 DNA sequence: TGTGCCAGCAGTGCCCCGGCTTGGGCCGCGGACGGGGATACGCAGTATTTT. The chain combines TRBV28 with TRBJ2-3, with D unclear. The CDR3 spans 17 residues. V lost 5 bases, J lost 6 bases, and 24 bases lay in between. Germline assignment: CDR1 MDHEN and CDR2 SYDVKM.

This clonotype was observed at least ten times. This CDR3 is CASSLAGGYEQYF. The CDR3, as DNA: TGTGCCAGCAGTTTGGCAGGGGGCTACGAGCAGTACTTC. The J gene is TRBJ2-7, the V gene TRBV12-3 or TRBV12-4, with TRBD1 matching over 7 bases. Unmatched junction bases numbered 2, after V lost 3 bases and J lost 3 bases. This CDR3 is built from 13 residues.

This clonotype was found many times. This chain links TRBV6-5 with TRBJ2-1; 13 positions match TRBD2. The V gene end was trimmed by 6 bases and the J gene end by 7 bases; junction bases not matched to a gene: 6. Germline-derived CDR1 and CDR2 are MNHEY and SVGAGI. This CDR3 spans 15 amino acids. The CDR3 coding sequence is TGTGCCAGCAGGGTACTAGCGGGAGGGCATAATGAGCAGTTCTTC. It encodes CASRVLAGGHNEQFF.

This clonotype was recorded at least ten times. The chain combines TRBV6-5 with TRBJ1-2; 8 bases align to TRBD1. This CDR3 is 11 amino acids long. Germline-derived CDR1 and CDR2 are MNHEY and SVGAGI. The DNA for the CDR3 is TGTGTGAGATGCAGGGGGCTAGTCTACACCTTC. As protein: CVRCRGLVYTF.

The V and J genes are TRBV11-2 and TRBJ2-2; the match to TRBD2 covers 9 bases. Trimming cost V 2 bases and J 8 bases; bases outside gene matches: 6. CDR3 length: 15 residues. Germline CDR1 reads SGHAT; CDR2 reads FQNNGV. CDR3 coding DNA: TGTGCCAGCAGCTTAACTAGCGGGTTCTCTGGGGAGCTGTTTTTT. As protein: CASSLTSGFSGELFF.